This entry describes one T cell receptor (beta chain). Clones were read by immunoSEQ multiplex PCR, and TCRdb kept only the in-frame ones, dropping some. The sample holds about 83,000 clones; about 89% are singletons and the top ten take 8.4%. The CDR3 has 16 amino acids. Germline CDR1 is MDHEN and CDR2 is SYDVKM. The germline V and J ends were trimmed by 1 base and 1 base, with 11 bases remaining between them. The data derive from a study of OX40 agonist ivuxolimab in advanced cancers. Background on the study: Ivuxolimab, an agonist antibody against OX40 (CD134), was given to patients. One hepatocellular carcinoma and a couple of cutaneous melanoma patients partially responded.

J is TRBJ1-5 and V is TRBV28, with D possibly TRBD1 on 5 matching bases. The material sequenced was CD4+ or CD8+ T cells sorted from blood, taken in a trial of the OX40 agonist ivuxolimab. The TCR was taken from an adult with an advanced solid tumor such as melanoma, head and neck, liver or kidney cancer. Here the CDR3 DNA reads TGTGCCAGCAGTTTATTGAGACGGACAAGCAATCAGCCCCAGCATTTT. Translated, it gives CASSLLRRTSNQPQHF.